A selection of T cell receptor beta chains follows, all from one sample in a study of blood T cells in healthy people across ages. TCRdb re-called the 5' RACE reads through MiXCR, storing one row per CDR3 protein. The sample gives about 590,000 distinct CDR3 sequences, approximately 30% of which show up once; around a sixth is in the top ten. Source material: blood. These receptors came from a woman of 80 years or more in good health. Each CDR3 is given with its conserved first and last residue. D genes are given only for firm matches.

d_gene: -
v_gene: TRBV7-9
j_gene: TRBJ1-2
CDR3aa: CASSFDSDGYTF

d_gene: -
v_gene: TRBV20-1
j_gene: TRBJ1-1
CDR3aa: CSARTREGWNTEAFF

d_gene: -
v_gene: TRBV5-1
j_gene: TRBJ1-2
CDR3aa: CASSSFRDLLTGYTF

d_gene: TRBD1
v_gene: TRBV29-1
j_gene: TRBJ2-1
CDR3aa: CSVGTGGYNEQFF

d_gene: -
v_gene: TRBV15
j_gene: TRBJ2-6
CDR3aa: CATSRGGVGANVLTF

d_gene: TRBD1
v_gene: TRBV29-1
j_gene: TRBJ1-5
CDR3aa: CSVGLDRGNQPQHF

d_gene: TRBD2
v_gene: TRBV12-3/TRBV12-4
j_gene: TRBJ2-5
CDR3aa: CASSLANSGAGEQYF

d_gene: TRBD1
v_gene: TRBV7-7
j_gene: TRBJ2-1
CDR3aa: CASSPWTGADNEQFF

d_gene: -
v_gene: TRBV20-1
j_gene: TRBJ2-3
CDR3aa: CSARWGASTDTQYF

d_gene: -
v_gene: TRBV11-1
j_gene: TRBJ2-7
CDR3aa: CASSPGGGRVEQYF

d_gene: -
v_gene: TRBV12-3/TRBV12-4
j_gene: TRBJ2-6
CDR3aa: CASSPPGIAGANVLTF

d_gene: -
v_gene: TRBV7-2
j_gene: TRBJ2-5
CDR3aa: CASSLHRQETQYF

d_gene: -
v_gene: TRBV20-1
j_gene: TRBJ1-5
CDR3aa: CSARDGRKPSNQPQHF

d_gene: TRBD2
v_gene: TRBV20-1
j_gene: TRBJ2-3
CDR3aa: CSAREPSGGADTQYF

d_gene: -
v_gene: TRBV6-2/TRBV6-3
j_gene: TRBJ1-1
CDR3aa: CASSYYNTEAFF

d_gene: -
v_gene: TRBV7-2
j_gene: TRBJ2-3
CDR3aa: CASSFSGHFTDTQYF

d_gene: -
v_gene: TRBV9
j_gene: TRBJ2-1
CDR3aa: CASSVDLAPTYEQFF

d_gene: -
v_gene: TRBV30
j_gene: TRBJ1-1
CDR3aa: CAWRKGVGRSEAFF

d_gene: -
v_gene: TRBV10-3
j_gene: TRBJ1-6
CDR3aa: CAISESNNSPLHF

d_gene: TRBD2
v_gene: TRBV7-2
j_gene: TRBJ2-1
CDR3aa: CASSSLAGGLKFF

d_gene: -
v_gene: TRBV6-2/TRBV6-3
j_gene: TRBJ2-2
CDR3aa: CASSYRGPGELFF

d_gene: TRBD1
v_gene: TRBV12-3/TRBV12-4
j_gene: TRBJ1-2
CDR3aa: CASSLTGDDGYTF

d_gene: -
v_gene: TRBV28
j_gene: TRBJ1-5
CDR3aa: CASSSPTGMGQPQHF

d_gene: -
v_gene: TRBV30
j_gene: TRBJ2-3
CDR3aa: CAWRHDTDTQYF

d_gene: TRBD1
v_gene: TRBV30
j_gene: TRBJ1-5
CDR3aa: CAWSRGQNQPQHF

d_gene: TRBD2
v_gene: TRBV20-1
j_gene: TRBJ2-3
CDR3aa: CSASGRGGPDTQYF

d_gene: -
v_gene: TRBV6-1
j_gene: -
CDR3aa: CASSEAPQGSKNIQYF

d_gene: TRBD2
v_gene: TRBV30
j_gene: TRBJ2-7
CDR3aa: CAWSSGSYEQYF

d_gene: -
v_gene: TRBV20-1
j_gene: TRBJ2-1
CDR3aa: CSATDGGNNEQFF

d_gene: -
v_gene: TRBV25-1
j_gene: TRBJ2-7
CDR3aa: CASSDVGYEQYF

d_gene: -
v_gene: TRBV20-1
j_gene: TRBJ1-5
CDR3aa: CSARELQGQPQHF

d_gene: -
v_gene: TRBV20-1
j_gene: TRBJ1-5
CDR3aa: CSARDSLNQPQHF